A selection of T cell receptor beta chains follows, all from one sample in a study of prognosis after radiotherapy for stage I lung cancer. TCRdb fed the multiplex PCR reads into MiXCR, producing one record per CDR3 protein. The top ten clones hold 7.5% of a sample with 50,000 to 75,000 distinct CDR3 sequences, approximately 25% of them seen once. The material was PBMCs, obtained before or after stereotactic body radiation therapy (not recorded which). The origin of the receptors is a donor aged 50 or older with non-small cell lung cancer. Both conserved end residues are part of each CDR3. The D gene is left open where the match is weak. Rows give clone size only sometimes, using once, few, many, or a class for an expanded clone.

J: TRBJ1-2
V: TRBV18
D: .
size: many
DNA: TGTGCCAGCTCACCCCCAGACAGCTCCTATCGCTACACCTTC
CDR3: CASSPPDSSYRYTF

J: TRBJ2-7
V: TRBV25-1
D: .
size: many
DNA: TGTGCCAGCAGTGACGATGACGGGAACTACGAGCAGTACTTC
CDR3: CASSDDDGNYEQYF

J: TRBJ2-1
V: TRBV11-1
D: .
size: many
DNA: TGTGCCAGCAGCTTAGGTTTAGGCGATGAGCAGTTCTTC
CDR3: CASSLGLGDEQFF

J: TRBJ2-7
V: TRBV12-3/TRBV12-4
D: .
size: many
DNA: TGTGCCAGCAGTTGGTACTACGAGCAGTACTTC
CDR3: CASSWYYEQYF

J: TRBJ1-1
V: TRBV20-1
D: TRBD1
size: many
DNA: TGCAGTGCTATCCAGGGGGGTCGGAACACTGAAGCTTTCTTT
CDR3: CSAIQGGRNTEAFF

J: TRBJ1-1
V: TRBV13
D: TRBD1
size: many
DNA: TGTGCCAGCAGCTCAAGGACAGGGGTTAGAACTGAAGCTTTCTTT
CDR3: CASSSRTGVRTEAFF

J: TRBJ2-7
V: TRBV6-1
D: .
size: many
DNA: TGTGCCAGCAGTGAAGGACAGAGCCTCTCCTACGAGCAGTACTTC
CDR3: CASSEGQSLSYEQYF

J: TRBJ1-3
V: TRBV12-3/TRBV12-4
D: TRBD1
size: .
DNA: TGTGCCAGCAGTTTTGACAGGGCCGGGTGGTGCACCATATATTTT
CDR3: CASSFDRAGWCTIYF

J: TRBJ1-1
V: TRBV5-5
D: .
size: many
DNA: TGTGCCAGCAGCTGGCGAGGGGGTGGGTCCACTGAAGCTTTCTTT
CDR3: CASSWRGGGSTEAFF

J: TRBJ2-3
V: TRBV5-1
D: .
size: many
DNA: TGCGCCAGCAGCTTTCGGGCCAACACAGATACGCAGTATTTT
CDR3: CASSFRANTDTQYF

J: TRBJ1-5
V: TRBV6-1
D: TRBD1
size: many
DNA: TGTGCCAGCAGTGAAGGACAGGGTCAACAGCCCCAGCATTTT
CDR3: CASSEGQGQQPQHF

J: TRBJ2-2
V: TRBV12-3/TRBV12-4
D: TRBD2
size: many
DNA: TGTGCCAGCAGTTCCCGACTAGCGGGGGGGCCCGGGGAGCTGTTTTTT
CDR3: CASSSRLAGGPGELFF

J: TRBJ2-7
V: TRBV6-5
D: .
size: many
DNA: TGTGCCAGCAGTTACGGCGGGGATCCCTACGAGCAGTACTTC
CDR3: CASSYGGDPYEQYF

J: TRBJ1-6
V: TRBV27
D: TRBD1
size: many
DNA: TGTGCCAGCAGTTCCTCAACAGGGGGCTCCTATAATTCACCCCTCCACTTT
CDR3: CASSSSTGGSYNSPLHF

J: TRBJ1-4
V: TRBV5-6
D: .
size: many
DNA: TGTGCCAGCAGCTTAGGCCCCACTTATGAAAAACTGTTTTTT
CDR3: CASSLGPTYEKLFF

J: TRBJ2-3
V: TRBV25-1
D: .
size: many
DNA: TGTGCCAGCAGTCCCCGGAGAAGCGGTTGGGGCACAGATACGCAGTATTTT
CDR3: CASSPRRSGWGTDTQYF

J: TRBJ1-3
V: TRBV6-1
D: .
size: many
DNA: TGTGCCAGCAGCCCTGGGACGTCGGAGGGAAACACCATATATTTT
CDR3: CASSPGTSEGNTIYF

J: TRBJ2-1
V: TRBV3-1
D: .
size: many
DNA: TGTGCCAGCAGCCCTGGGACTCTTAATGAGCAGTTCTTC
CDR3: CASSPGTLNEQFF

J: TRBJ1-5
V: TRBV19
D: .
size: many
DNA: TGTGCCAGTAGTATAGGAGGAGGGAAAGGCCAGCCCCAGCATTTT
CDR3: CASSIGGGKGQPQHF

J: TRBJ2-7
V: TRBV20-1
D: TRBD2
size: many
DNA: TGCAGTGCTTCGAAGCGGGGGGGTGCTTACGAGCAGTACTTC
CDR3: CSASKRGGAYEQYF

J: TRBJ2-5
V: TRBV18
D: .
size: many
DNA: TGTGCCAGCTCACCACGAGGTAGCCTGGTGATGCAAGAGACCCAGTACTTC
CDR3: CASSPRGSLVMQETQYF

J: TRBJ1-1
V: TRBV7-9
D: .
size: many
DNA: TGTGCCAGCAGCTTGGGGGCCTTGAACACTGAAGCTTTCTTT
CDR3: CASSLGALNTEAFF

J: TRBJ1-2
V: TRBV6-2/TRBV6-3
D: .
size: .
DNA: TGTGCTAGCAGGCCCGGGTCAGGGGTATTTGGCTACACCTTC
CDR3: CASRPGSGVFGYTF

J: TRBJ2-5
V: TRBV20-1
D: TRBD2
size: few
DNA: TGCAGTGCTCACGCGGGGGGGCCTGAAGAGACCCAGTACTTC
CDR3: CSAHAGGPEETQYF

J: TRBJ1-1
V: TRBV6-2/TRBV6-3
D: TRBD1
size: .
DNA: TGTGCCAGCAGTAAAGGGACAGGAGGAGTCACTGAAGCTTTCTTT
CDR3: CASSKGTGGVTEAFF

J: TRBJ2-2
V: TRBV20-1
D: TRBD1
size: many
DNA: TGCAGTGCTAGAGATGTAGGACAGGGGGACACCGGGGAGCTGTTTTTT
CDR3: CSARDVGQGDTGELFF

J: TRBJ2-7
V: TRBV19
D: TRBD1
size: many
DNA: TGTGCCAGTAGTACTCGCCGAGACAGGGACTACGAGCAGTACTTC
CDR3: CASSTRRDRDYEQYF

J: TRBJ1-2
V: TRBV19
D: .
size: many
DNA: TGTGCCAGTAGTGCGTTATCCTATGGCTACACCTTC
CDR3: CASSALSYGYTF

J: TRBJ2-3
V: TRBV24-1
D: .
size: many
DNA: TGTGCCACCAGTGATTTCTCGGGCCTTCTCACAGATACGCAGTATTTT
CDR3: CATSDFSGLLTDTQYF

J: TRBJ1-1
V: TRBV5-4
D: .
size: few
DNA: TGTGCCAGCAGCTTGGGGCTGTTTGAGAGGGAAGCTTTCTTT
CDR3: CASSLGLFEREAFF

J: TRBJ2-2
V: TRBV5-4
D: .
size: .
DNA: TGTGCCAGCAGCTTGGGCAGGGGGAACACCGGGGAGCTGTTTTTT
CDR3: CASSLGRGNTGELFF

J: TRBJ2-2
V: TRBV10-3
D: .
size: many
DNA: TGTGCCATCAGTGACGGGCTAGCTACGACCGGGGAGCTGTTTTTT
CDR3: CAISDGLATTGELFF

J: TRBJ1-1
V: TRBV30
D: .
size: many
DNA: TGTGCCGTATCCGCCGGGCTCAACACTGAAGCTTTCTTT
CDR3: CAVSAGLNTEAFF

J: TRBJ1-2
V: TRBV19
D: TRBD1
size: many
DNA: TGTGCCAGTGGAACTGGACAGGGCGGATACGGTGGCTACACCTTC
CDR3: CASGTGQGGYGGYTF

J: TRBJ1-4
V: TRBV12-3/TRBV12-4
D: TRBD1
size: many
DNA: TGTGCCAGCAGTTTAGGGACAGGGGGCCGTGAAAAACTGTTTTTT
CDR3: CASSLGTGGREKLFF

J: TRBJ1-5
V: TRBV20-1
D: .
size: .
DNA: TGCAGTGCGACACACCGAACAATCAGCCAGCATTTT
CDR3: CSATHRTISQHF

J: TRBJ1-6
V: TRBV6-1
D: .
size: .
DNA: TGTGCCAGCAGTGACGAGGGGGGTGGGTCACCCCTCCACTTT
CDR3: CASSDEGGGSPLHF

J: TRBJ1-2
V: TRBV5-5
D: .
size: many
DNA: TGTGCCAGCAGCTTAGGTGCCGGGACCTTAGCTAACTATGGCTACACCTTC
CDR3: CASSLGAGTLANYGYTF

J: TRBJ1-1
V: TRBV3-1
D: .
size: many
DNA: TGTGCCAGCAGCCAAACACAAGGAGGTGCTTTCTTT
CDR3: CASSQTQGGAFF

J: TRBJ2-7
V: TRBV20-1
D: TRBD1
size: many
DNA: TGCAGTGCAAGACGGACAGGGCCTTCCGACGAGCAGTACTTC
CDR3: CSARRTGPSDEQYF

J: TRBJ2-5
V: TRBV11-2
D: TRBD1
size: many
DNA: TGTGCCAGCAGGATGACAGGGGCGCAAGAGACCCAGTACTTC
CDR3: CASRMTGAQETQYF

J: TRBJ1-5
V: TRBV4-1
D: .
size: many
DNA: TGCGCCAGCAGCCTCTTTGGGGGCCAGGGCCAATTCGGTCAGCCCCAGCATTTT
CDR3: CASSLFGGQGQFGQPQHF

J: TRBJ1-3
V: TRBV19
D: .
size: .
DNA: TGTGCCTCCTCCGCTGGAGGAGGAGTAGGTGGAAACACCATATATTTT
CDR3: CASSAGGGVGGNTIYF

J: TRBJ1-5
V: TRBV19
D: .
size: many
DNA: TGTGCCAGTACCCCCGGACGGACCTGGCCCCAGCATTTT
CDR3: CASTPGRTWPQHF

J: TRBJ2-1
V: TRBV6-1
D: .
size: few
DNA: TGTGCCAACAGTACAATGAGCTCCTACAATGAGCAGTTCTTC
CDR3: CANSTMSSYNEQFF

J: TRBJ2-5
V: TRBV20-1
D: .
size: many
DNA: TGCAGTGCTAGAGGGGAGAGCCTAGCACACGAGACCCAGTACTTC
CDR3: CSARGESLAHETQYF

J: TRBJ1-6
V: TRBV19
D: .
size: many
DNA: TGTGCCAGTAGTATAGGAATGGCTTCACCCCTCCACTTT
CDR3: CASSIGMASPLHF

J: TRBJ2-5
V: TRBV29-1
D: .
size: many
DNA: TGCAGCGTTTATGGGCGAGCCGAAGAGACCCAGTACTTC
CDR3: CSVYGRAEETQYF

J: TRBJ1-5
V: TRBV15
D: .
size: many
DNA: TGTGCCACCGGCAGAAGTGGGGGGAGTCCAAGCAATCAGCCCCAGCATTTT
CDR3: CATGRSGGSPSNQPQHF

J: TRBJ2-7
V: TRBV4-1
D: .
size: .
DNA: TGCGCCAGCAGCTACAACGGCTCTACTCTCTACGAGCAGTACTTC
CDR3: CASSYNGSTLYEQYF

J: TRBJ2-1
V: TRBV7-3
D: .
size: many
DNA: TGTGCCAGCAGCAAGGGGAATGAGCAGTTCTTC
CDR3: CASSKGNEQFF

J: TRBJ1-5
V: TRBV15
D: .
size: .
DNA: TGTGCCACCAGCTCCAGTTTGGGGGGACACAATCAGCCCCAGCATTTT
CDR3: CATSSSLGGHNQPQHF